Listed below are T cell receptor beta chains from one sample, sequenced in a study of OX40 agonist ivuxolimab in advanced cancers. Some clones are missing from TCRdb's copy, which holds only in-frame ones; the method was immunoSEQ multiplex PCR. The table records around 43,000 clones, about 89% of them present only once. Sequenced here: CD4+ or CD8+ T cells sorted from blood, sampled in a trial of the OX40 agonist ivuxolimab. All receptors come from an adult with an advanced solid tumor such as melanoma, head and neck, liver or kidney cancer. Each CDR3 is given with its conserved first and last residue. D genes are given only for firm matches. Size tells how often a clone was seen (once, few, many) or the class of an expanded clone, and some rows leave it out.

cdr3_aa cdr3_nt v_call clone_size j_call d_call
CASRGGIWGNTEAFF TGTGCCAGCAGGGGGGGGATTTGGGGAAACACTGAAGCTTTCTTT TRBV6-1 NA TRBJ1-1 NA
CAWRAGAPINEQFF TGTGCCTGGAGAGCGGGAGCCCCAATCAATGAGCAGTTCTTC TRBV30 NA TRBJ2-1 TRBD2
CASSHPGQMNSNQPQHF TGCGCCAGCAGTCACCCGGGACAGATGAATAGCAATCAGCCCCAGCATTTT TRBV23-1 NA TRBJ1-5 TRBD1
CASRPGQRNSPLHF TGTGCCAGCAGGCCGGGACAGAGGAATTCACCCCTCCACTTT TRBV2 once TRBJ1-6 TRBD1
CASSLPGDREQYF TGCGCCAGCAGCCTGCCCGGCGATCGGGAGCAGTACTTC TRBV4-1 once TRBJ2-7 NA
CASSISTDTQYF TGTGCCAGCAGCATTAGCACAGATACGCAGTATTTT TRBV5-6 once TRBJ2-3 NA
CASSSPGGYTF TGTGCCAGCAGTTCCCCGGGGGGCTACACCTTC TRBV6-1 NA TRBJ1-2 NA
CASSAGGTDTQYF TGTGCCAGCAGTGCAGGGGGCACAGATACGCAGTATTTT TRBV6-4 NA TRBJ2-3 NA
CASSPGSVGFF TGTGCCAGCAGCCCGGGCTCCGTTGGGTTCTTC TRBV11-2 NA TRBJ2-1 NA
CASSHRQAGIGNTIYF TGTGCCAGCAGCCACCGACAGGCCGGAATTGGAAACACCATATATTTT TRBV5-6 NA TRBJ1-3 NA
CASSWTGGGIADTQYF TGTGCCAGCAGTTGGACAGGGGGCGGGATTGCAGATACGCAGTATTTT TRBV2 NA TRBJ2-3 TRBD1
CASSPSRVYEQYF TGTGCCAGCTCACCGTCCCGAGTCTACGAGCAGTACTTC TRBV18 NA TRBJ2-7 NA
CASKGHSNQPQHF TGTGCCAGCAAGGGCCATAGCAATCAGCCCCAGCATTTT TRBV6-1 once TRBJ1-5 NA
CASSRGGGNTIYF TGTGCCAGCAGCAGGGGTGGTGGAAACACCATATATTTT TRBV7-9 NA TRBJ1-3 NA
CASSFSLGVLYNEQFF TGTGCCAGCAGTTTCAGCCTAGGGGTGCTCTACAATGAGCAGTTCTTC TRBV27 NA TRBJ2-1 NA
CASSLATGIDNEQFF TGTGCCAGCAGCTTAGCGACAGGGATCGACAATGAGCAGTTCTTC TRBV11-2 NA TRBJ2-1 TRBD1
CASSQGYGREPEAFF TGCGCCAGCAGCCAAGGTTATGGACGGGAGCCTGAAGCTTTCTTT TRBV4-1 NA TRBJ1-1 NA
CASSRGTSYDEQFF TGTGCCAGCAGCCGCGGGACATCCTACGATGAGCAGTTCTTC TRBV5-4 once TRBJ2-1 NA
CASSLDPVLAGGRETQYF TGTGCCAGCAGCTTAGATCCCGTGCTAGCGGGGGGGCGAGAGACCCAGTACTTC TRBV11-2 NA TRBJ2-5 TRBD2
CASSEVRGRTEAFF TGCGCCAGCAGTGAGGTCAGGGGGAGGACTGAAGCTTTCTTT TRBV10-1 NA TRBJ1-1 TRBD1
CASSTGLYNSPLHF TGTGCCAGCAGCACCGGGCTCTATAATTCACCCCTCCACTTT TRBV7-9 NA TRBJ1-6 NA
CASSVKPGLSPETQYF TGCGCCAGCAGTGTGAAACCGGGCCTCTCTCCGGAGACCCAGTACTTC TRBV10-1 NA TRBJ2-5 NA
CASSLGDVSYEQYF TGTGCCAGCAGCTTGGGAGACGTATCCTACGAGCAGTACTTC TRBV5-4 NA TRBJ2-7 NA
CASSFRALRANTGELFF TGTGCCAGCAGCTTCAGAGCTCTAAGAGCGAACACCGGGGAGCTGTTTTTT TRBV13 NA TRBJ2-2 NA
CASSFFGYTEAFF TGTGCCAGCAGTTTTTTCGGGTACACTGAAGCTTTCTTT TRBV27 NA TRBJ1-1 NA
CASSSHRAIDPYEQYF TGTGCCAGCAGTTCGCACAGGGCGATCGACCCCTACGAGCAGTACTTC TRBV28 few TRBJ2-7 NA
CASSKGTSGYNEQFF TGTGCCAGCAGCAAAGGGACTAGCGGCTACAATGAGCAGTTCTTC TRBV11-3 NA TRBJ2-1 TRBD2
CASSPTGGRGYTF TGCGCCAGCAGCCCGACAGGGGGACGGGGCTACACCTTC TRBV4-1 NA TRBJ1-2 TRBD1
CSGRGETQYF TGCAGTGGCAGAGGAGAGACCCAGTACTTC TRBV20-1 NA TRBJ2-5 NA
CASSYDTGELFF TGTGCCAGCAGTTATGACACCGGGGAGCTGTTTTTT TRBV6-9 NA TRBJ2-2 NA
CASSLGRDTKVYLVADTQYF TGCGCCAGCAGCTTGGGTCGGGACACTAAGGTCTATTTGGTGGCAGATACGCAGTATTTT TRBV5-1 once TRBJ2-3 NA
CATSPGAPTSNQPQHF TGTGCCACCTCGCCGGGGGCCCCGACGAGCAATCAGCCCCAGCATTTT TRBV27 NA TRBJ1-5 NA
CASSLGLAVDEQFF TGTGCCAGCAGCTTGGGACTAGCGGTCGATGAGCAGTTCTTC TRBV5-6 NA TRBJ2-1 TRBD2
CASSLGFGGDSGNTIYF TGTGCCAGCAGCTTAGGTTTTGGGGGGGACTCTGGAAACACCATATATTTT TRBV7-9 NA TRBJ1-3 NA
CASSSGGYNEQFF TGTGCCAGCAGCTCGGGGGGGTACAATGAGCAGTTCTTC TRBV7-9 NA TRBJ2-1 TRBD2
CASSYSMETGELFF TGTGCCAGCAGTTACTCGATGGAGACCGGGGAGCTGTTTTTT TRBV6-6 NA TRBJ2-2 NA
CASSPTGGTETQYF TGTGCCAGCAGCCCCACAGGGGGCACCGAGACCCAGTACTTC TRBV7-2 NA TRBJ2-5 TRBD1
CASSGLAVGTDTQYF TGTGCCAGCAGTGGACTAGCGGTCGGTACAGATACGCAGTATTTT TRBV2 NA TRBJ2-3 TRBD2
CASSDWGGSDNEQFF TGTGCCAGCAGCGATTGGGGAGGTAGCGACAATGAGCAGTTCTTC TRBV9 NA TRBJ2-1 NA
CASILGSDREETQYF NA TRBV6-4 NA TRBJ2-5 NA
CASSETNRGGELFF TGCGCCAGCAGTGAGACCAACAGGGGCGGGGAGCTGTTTTTT TRBV10-1 NA TRBJ2-2 TRBD1
CASSPRDRGLDGYTF TGTGCCAGCAGTCCACGGGACAGGGGGTTGGATGGCTACACCTTC TRBV6-1 NA TRBJ1-2 TRBD1
CASSQAGYQRPQHF TGCGCCAGCAGCCAAGCAGGGTACCAGAGGCCCCAGCATTTT TRBV4-1 NA TRBJ1-5 NA
CASSYGTGRGVEQYF TGTGCCAGCAGCTATGGGACAGGGAGGGGTGTCGAGCAGTACTTC TRBV5-6 NA TRBJ2-7 TRBD1
CASRPGQGNEQYF TGTGCCAGCAGACCGGGACAGGGAAACGAGCAGTACTTC TRBV6-1 few TRBJ2-7 TRBD1
CASSLATGEAYEQYF TGCGCCAGCAGCTTGGCGACAGGAGAAGCCTACGAGCAGTACTTC TRBV5-1 NA TRBJ2-7 NA
CASSYSGGTRANVLTF TGTGCCAGCAGCTATTCTGGGGGGACTAGGGCCAACGTCCTGACTTTC TRBV5-4 NA TRBJ2-6 TRBD2
CASSEWRAGTEQYF TGCGCCAGCAGTGAGTGGAGGGCGGGTACGGAGCAGTACTTC TRBV10-2 NA TRBJ2-7 NA
CASSLEQGDYGANVLTF TGTGCCAGCAGCTTGGAACAGGGGGACTATGGGGCCAACGTCCTGACTTTC TRBV5-6 NA TRBJ2-6 NA
CASSQDLWGRSPYNEQFF TGTGCCAGCAGCCAAGATCTTTGGGGGAGGAGCCCCTACAATGAGCAGTTCTTC TRBV4-2 NA TRBJ2-1 NA